This entry is about one TCR beta chain. The sample comes from a study of cytomegalovirus exposure and HLA in healthy donors. Both 60 Vbeta primers and 13 Jbeta primers went into the PCR. Produced via immunoSEQ multiplex PCR; TCRdb's table is partial and in-frame only. The table has approximately 220,000 clones, over 65% seen once. The germline V and J ends were trimmed by 2 bases and 9 bases, with 18 bases remaining between them. The V gene's germline CDR1 is SGDLS and CDR2 YYNGEE. This CDR3 is 16 amino acids long. The receptor's source is a man younger than 30 in good health and CMV-seronegative. Specimen: PBMCs. This chain connects TRBV9 to TRBJ1-6; D is possibly TRBD1 (5 bases). The DNA of the CDR3 is TGTGCCAGCAGCGTCCCGCGGCGCGGGGGAACTTCACCCCTCCACTTT. This encodes CASSVPRRGGTSPLHF.